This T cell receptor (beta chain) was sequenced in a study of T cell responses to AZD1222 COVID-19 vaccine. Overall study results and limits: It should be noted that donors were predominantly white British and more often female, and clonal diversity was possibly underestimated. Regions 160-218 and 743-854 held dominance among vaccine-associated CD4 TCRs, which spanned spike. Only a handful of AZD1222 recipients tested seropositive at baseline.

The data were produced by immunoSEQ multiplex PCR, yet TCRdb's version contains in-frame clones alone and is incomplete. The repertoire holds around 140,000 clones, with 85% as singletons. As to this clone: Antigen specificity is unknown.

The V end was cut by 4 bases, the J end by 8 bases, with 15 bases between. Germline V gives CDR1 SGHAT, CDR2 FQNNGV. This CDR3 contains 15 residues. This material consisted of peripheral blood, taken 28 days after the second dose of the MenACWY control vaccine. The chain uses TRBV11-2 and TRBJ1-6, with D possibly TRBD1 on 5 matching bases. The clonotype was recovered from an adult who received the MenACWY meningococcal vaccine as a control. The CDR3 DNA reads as TGTGCCAGCAGCTCCAGACCGTTAGGGGATTCACCCCTCCACTTT. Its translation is CASSSRPLGDSPLHF.